These 32 T cell receptor beta chains were sequenced from one sample in a study of blood T cell repertoires in COVID-19. Sequenced by immunoSEQ multiplex PCR; TCRdb stores in-frame clones only, minus some. The sample contains about 500,000 clones, roughly nine tenths of which appear only once. Source material: PBMCs or T cells enriched from blood (not recorded which). The source is a young woman who had recovered from COVID-19.

This clone occurred once. V and J are TRBV6-5 and TRBJ1-1; the D is unclear. The CDR3 is made up of 13 amino acids. Per the germline V gene, CDR1 is MNHEY and CDR2 is SVGAGI. With 5 bases removed from V and 1 base from J, the gap between germline ends came to 8 bases. CDR3 DNA sequence: TGTGCCAGCAGTAAGCCTCCGAACACTGAAGCTTTCTTT. Translation gives CASSKPPNTEAFF.

The V gene is TRBV4-1, the J gene TRBJ1-2; possibly TRBD1 for D (6 bases). Germline-derived CDR1 and CDR2 are MGHRA and YSYEKL. V was clipped by 4 bases and J by 4 bases, with 16 bases between them. The CDR3 covers 15 residues. The CDR3 region has the DNA TGCGCCAGCAGCCCAGGCTCGGGGGGGCTCTATGGCTACACCTTC. Translating gives CASSPGSGGLYGYTF.

The chain uses TRBV2 and TRBJ1-2, with D possibly TRBD1 on 6 matching bases. The CDR3 is made up of 14 amino acids. V was clipped by 8 bases and J by 4 bases, with 17 bases between them. Germline CDR1 reads SNHLY; CDR2 reads FYNNEI. CDR3 sequence reads: CASVGGGRFYGYTF. In DNA, the CDR3 is TGTGCCAGCGTGGGGGGCGGGAGGTTCTATGGCTACACCTTC.

The rearrangement uses TRBV28 and TRBJ1-3, with D unclear. From germline, CDR1 is MDHEN and CDR2 SYDVKM. Trimming removed 1 base at V and 8 bases at J, with 6 bases between. The CDR3 consists of 12 residues. The CDR3, as DNA: TGTGCCAGCAGTTTATACGGGGACACCATATATTTT. Translated: CASSLYGDTIYF.

This rearrangement joins TRBV5-1 to TRBJ1-1, with D possibly being TRBD1 (5 bases). CDR3 length: 14 amino acids. The germline gives CDR1 SGHRS, CDR2 YFSETQ. V lost 2 bases, J lost 2 bases, and 10 bases lay in between. CDR3 bases: TGCGCCAGCAGCTTCGGGGGAAGCAACACTGAAGCTTTCTTT. Encoded protein: CASSFGGSNTEAFF.

This chain joins TRBV7-9 and TRBJ2-1; 10 positions match TRBD2. Losses at the gene ends were 4 bases for V and 7 bases for J; bases not matched to a gene: 7. The CDR3 runs to 15 residues. Germline values: CDR1 SEHNR, CDR2 FQNEAQ (reference sequence). The CDR3 reads CASSYASGGGNEQFF. The CDR3 DNA reads TGTGCCAGCAGCTACGCTAGCGGGGGAGGGAATGAGCAGTTCTTC.

This sequence joins TRBV5-4 and TRBJ2-1; 8 bases map to TRBD1. Per the germline V gene, CDR1 is SGHNT and CDR2 is YYREEE (reference sequence). The length of the CDR3 is 14 residues. Trimming at V came to 3 bases and at J to 6 bases, leaving 5 bases not matched to a gene. CDR3: CASSSGQGFNEQFF. The CDR3 DNA is TGTGCCAGCAGCTCCGGACAGGGCTTCAATGAGCAGTTCTTC.

This rearrangement joins TRBV12-2 to TRBJ1-6. TRBV12-2 is labeled a pseudogene. This CDR3 spans 15 amino acids. Written as DNA, the CDR3 is TGTGCAAGTCGCTTAAATCGTCCGGGGATTTCACCCCTCCACTTT. Its protein is CASRLNRPGISPLHF.

The chain carries TRBV5-1 and TRBJ2-7; tentatively, D is TRBD1 (7 bases). V lost 0 bases and J 4 bases, leaving 17 bases between the germline ends. The CDR3 is 16 amino acids. Germline lookup yields CDR1 SGHRS and CDR2 YFSETQ. Written as DNA, the CDR3 is TGCGCCAGCAGCTTGGCCAGGGGGTTGCGGGATTACGAGCAGTACTTC. Protein: CASSLARGLRDYEQYF.

This clone came up once. The V gene is TRBV30, the J gene TRBJ1-6; D perhaps matches TRBD1 (6 bases). The length of the CDR3 is 13 residues. CDR1 and CDR2 (germline): GTSNPN, SVGIG (reference sequence). Trimming removed 3 bases at V and 10 bases at J, with 13 bases between. CDR3: CAWRRQEGSPLHF. The DNA of the CDR3 is TGTGCCTGGAGACGACAGGAAGGCTCACCCCTCCACTTT.

The rearrangement joins TRBV5-1 to TRBJ1-3; unclear D gene. Trimming shortened V by 2 bases and J by 0 bases, and 6 bases separated the two germline ends. In germline, CDR1 is SGHRS, CDR2 YFSETQ. This CDR3 contains 14 residues. CDR3 loop: CASSLQSSGNTIYF. DNA for the CDR3: TGCGCCAGCAGCTTACAGTCCTCTGGAAACACCATATATTTT.

The chain recombines TRBV7-2 with TRBJ1-1; D remains unclear. Trimming left V 1 base short and J 0 bases short, with 12 bases between. The CDR3 sequence is 16 residues long. The germline V gene encodes CDR1 SGHTA and CDR2 FQGNSA. The CDR3 reads CASSLGPGLMNTEAFF. The CDR3 region has the DNA TGTGCCAGCAGCTTAGGACCGGGATTAATGAACACTGAAGCTTTCTTT.

The rearrangement uses TRBV4-1 and TRBJ2-7; a possible D gene is TRBD1 (6 bases). Deletions cut 4 bases from V and 0 bases from J, with 10 bases between. CDR1 and CDR2 (germline): MGHRA, YSYEKL. The CDR3 is 14 amino acids. The CDR3 protein is CASSLRDISYEQYF. The CDR3 DNA follows: TGCGCCAGCAGCCTGAGGGACATCTCCTACGAGCAGTACTTC.

CDR3 protein: CASSQGNPRLYEQYF. CDR3 in DNA: TGTGCCAGCTCGCAGGGGAATCCTAGGCTCTACGAGCAGTACTTC. This chain connects TRBV18 to TRBJ2-7, with D perhaps matching TRBD1 (6 bases). This CDR3 spans 15 amino acids. V lost 6 bases to trimming and J lost 3 bases, with 18 bases between them. Germline V gene data show CDR1 as KGHSH and CDR2 as LQKENI.

J is TRBJ1-1 and V is TRBV5-1; no firm D call. Germline assignment: CDR1 SGHRS and CDR2 YFSETQ. Trimming pared 0 bases from V and 3 bases from J, leaving 12 bases between. This CDR3 contains 15 residues. The CDR3 protein is CASSLGPPIYTEAFF. In nucleotides, the CDR3 is TGCGCCAGCAGCTTGGGGCCTCCCATATACACTGAAGCTTTCTTT.

In the case of this clone: Other DNA sequences in the same sample also yield this CDR3. The CDR3 nucleotides are TGTGCCAGCAGCCAAACAGGGGGCTATGGCTACACCTTC. This translates into CASSQTGGYGYTF. V gene TRBV3-1 (or the pseudogene TRBV3-2) combines with J gene TRBJ1-2; 8 positions match TRBD1. This CDR3 comprises 13 residues. Germline V CDR1 and CDR2: LGHDT, YNNKEL (reference sequence). With 2 bases clipped from V and 4 bases from J, the junction kept 0 bases outside the gene matches.

The chain uses TRBV5-1 and TRBJ2-6; TRBD1 aligns across 7 bases. The CDR3 is made up of 17 amino acids. CDR1 is SGHRS and CDR2 is YFSETQ in the germline V gene. The trim removed 0 bases at V and 1 base at J, leaving 4 bases unmatched. Here the CDR3 DNA reads TGCGCCAGCAGCTTGGAGGCCAGGGGGTCTGGGGCCAACGTCCTGACTTTC. Protein sequence: CASSLEARGSGANVLTF.

The chain combines TRBV2 with TRBJ1-4, with TRBD1 matching 9 bases. Germline V gene data show CDR1 as SNHLY and CDR2 as FYNNEI. The trim removed 5 bases at V and 8 bases at J, leaving 6 bases unmatched. This CDR3 is 14 amino acids long. CDR3 nucleotides: TGTGCCAGCAGTTTGACAGGGGGACGAGAAAAACTGTTTTTT. Translation: CASSLTGGREKLFF. The variable domain in full, completed from reference TRBV2 and TRBJ1-4, reads EPEVTQTPSHQVTQMGQEVILRCVPISNHLYFYWYRQILGQKVEFLVSFYNNEISEKSEIFDDQFSVERPDGSNFTLKIRSTKLEDSAMYFCASSLTGGREKLFFGSGTQLSVL.

The CDR3 nucleotides read TGTGCCAGCAGTTTAGGACAGGCAACTAACACTGAAGCTTTCTTT. Residues: CASSLGQATNTEAFF. This chain uses TRBV27 with TRBJ1-1; 7 bases line up with TRBD1. V was pared by 2 bases and J by 2 bases, with 5 bases of the junction left unmatched. CDR1 and CDR2 from the germline V gene are MNHEY and SMNVEV (reference sequence). The CDR3 loop spans 15 amino acids.

This chain uses TRBV5-1 with TRBJ1-1, with D tentatively TRBD1 (6 bases). Trimming removed 4 bases from V and 1 base from J, with 14 bases in between. Germline CDR1 and CDR2: SGHRS and YFSETQ. The CDR3 length is 15 residues. The CDR3 nucleotides read TGCGCCAGCAGCCCCTCCGGGACACCGAACACTGAAGCTTTCTTT. This sequence encodes CASSPSGTPNTEAFF.

This chain joins TRBV10-1 and TRBJ1-1, with 11 bases fitting TRBD1. The trim removed 6 bases at V and 3 bases at J, leaving 0 bases unmatched. Germline V gives CDR1 WNHNN, CDR2 SYGVQD (reference sequence). CDR3 size: 13 residues. CDR3 DNA: TGCGCCAGCAGGGGACAGGGGGACACTGAAGCTTTCTTT. The encoded protein is CASRGQGDTEAFF.

The table lists this clone with a few counts. This chain uses TRBV10-2 with TRBJ2-5; 7 nucleotides line up with TRBD2. The trim removed 3 bases at V and 1 base at J, leaving 8 bases unmatched. The CDR3 length is 16 residues. Germline V gene lookup returns CDR1 WSHSY and CDR2 SAAADI. In DNA, the CDR3 is TGCGCCAGCAGTGATTTTCAGCGGGGTCCCCAAGAGACCCAGTACTTC. This gives the protein CASSDFQRGPQETQYF.

The chain uses TRBV21-1 and TRBJ2-3; the table's D call of TRBD2 was not tested on the DNA. TRBV21-1 is designated a pseudogene. The CDR3 length is 15 residues. The CDR3 loop reads CASFYLAGATDTQYF. The CDR3 region has the DNA TGTGCCAGCTTTTATTTAGCGGGGGCCACAGATACGCAGTATTTT.

The genes are TRBV11-2 and TRBJ2-3; a weak D match, TRBD2 (5 bases). This CDR3 comprises 17 residues. V lost 5 bases and J 2 bases, leaving 20 bases between the germline ends. Germline CDR1 is SGHAT and CDR2 is FQNNGV. CDR3 in amino acids: CASSIFRGLGPTDTQYF. DNA for the CDR3: TGTGCCAGCAGCATCTTTCGCGGGTTGGGTCCCACAGATACGCAGTATTTT.

Details on this clone: Other DNA sequences in this sample translate to the same CDR3. The chain couples TRBV11-2 to TRBJ2-7; D is perhaps TRBD1 (6 bases). The V gene lost 1 base and the J gene lost 1 base, with 8 bases spanning the gap. CDR1 and CDR2 from the germline V gene are SGHAT and FQNNGV. This CDR3 comprises 14 residues. The CDR3 loop is CASSLGQVSYEQYF. The DNA for the CDR3 is TGTGCCAGCAGCTTAGGACAGGTTTCCTACGAGCAGTACTTC.

This chain connects TRBV6-5 to TRBJ1-2, with TRBD1 identical over 8 bases. Losses at the gene ends were 5 bases for V and 4 bases for J; bases not matched to a gene: 6. The CDR3 covers 14 residues. Per germline, CDR1 MNHEY and CDR2 SVGAGI. CDR3 loop: CASSTGGAIYGYTF. As DNA, the CDR3 is TGTGCCAGCAGTACAGGGGGGGCCATCTATGGCTACACCTTC.

The CDR3 DNA reads as TGTGCCAGTAGTAACAGAATGAACACTGAAGCTTTCTTT. Its translation: CASSNRMNTEAFF. The chain joins TRBV19 to TRBJ1-1; D is unresolved. The germline gives CDR1 LNHDA, CDR2 SQIVND (reference sequence). Trimming took off 4 bases at V and 0 bases at J, with 6 bases between the two ends. The CDR3 extends over 13 amino acids.

The chain recombines TRBV3-1 (or the pseudogene TRBV3-2) with TRBJ1-4, with D unresolved. From germline, CDR1 is LGHDT and CDR2 YNNKEL (reference sequence). Trimming left V 0 bases short and J 11 bases short, with 10 bases between. CDR3 length equals 13 residues. The CDR3 sequence is CASSQDAASKLFF. In nucleotides, the CDR3 is TGTGCCAGCAGCCAAGACGCGGCGTCTAAACTGTTTTTT.

The chain is built from TRBV6-5 and TRBJ1-1; D remains ambiguous. Germline V gene sequence: CDR1 MNHEY, CDR2 SVGAGI. The CDR3 spans 13 residues. Between the trimmed V and J ends, which lost 5 bases and 6 bases, there was a span of 13 bases. The CDR3, as DNA: TGTGCCAGCAGTAATTACATGGGCGCTGAAGCTTTCTTT. This sequence encodes CASSNYMGAEAFF.

This clone was seen once. The rearrangement uses TRBV9 and TRBJ1-2; TRBD1 matches at 8 bases. The germline V gene encodes CDR1 SGDLS and CDR2 YYNGEE. The CDR3 length is 16 residues. J gave up 5 bases and V 0 bases, and 9 bases lay outside the gene matches. In DNA form, the CDR3 reads TGTGCCAGCAGCGTAGGGCGGGAGGGGACAGGTTATGGCTACACCTTC. This translates into CASSVGREGTGYGYTF.

The gene calls are TRBV9 and TRBJ2-7, with 11 positions matching TRBD2. The CDR3 is 14 amino acids. The V segment lost 2 bases and the J segment 2 bases; nucleotides outside the gene matches: 0. Germline V gene sequence: CDR1 SGDLS, CDR2 YYNGEE. This CDR3 is CASSVGLAAYEQYF. The CDR3 coding sequence is TGTGCCAGCAGCGTGGGACTAGCGGCCTACGAGCAGTACTTC.

This clone was counted once. The V and J genes are TRBV7-8 and TRBJ1-5; possibly TRBD1 for D (5 bases). Germline assignment: CDR1 SGHVS and CDR2 FQNEAQ. Trimming pared 1 base from V and 7 bases from J, leaving 14 bases between. This CDR3 has 15 residues. CDR3 region: CASSLGRVVEQPQHF. The CDR3 nucleotides read TGTGCCAGCAGCTTAGGCAGGGTGGTAGAACAGCCCCAGCATTTT.